One TCR beta chain is described in this entry. What it recognizes is unknown. These data come from a study of T cells in Graves' hyperthyroidism and ophthalmopathy. Study background: At initial diagnosis, before any treatment had begun, peripheral blood was obtained.

Researchers took RNA transcripts and amplified the TCR beta CDR3 regions from them. Using the HTBI primer set, a first-round RT-PCR was run on the TCR CDR3. Each CDR3 protein is one row after TCRdb ran MiXCR on the multiplex PCR reads. The top ten clones hold around 32% of a sample with 250,000 to 400,000 distinct CDR3 sequences, approximately 14% of them seen once. It was 8.5 to 10 ml of fresh peripheral blood that supplied the PBMCs. The V gene's germline CDR1 is SQVTM and CDR2 ANQGSEA. With 4 bases removed from V and 0 bases from J, the gap between germline ends came to 4 bases. This CDR3 comprises 11 residues. Study-wide points: Also found in blood were most expanded thyroid clonotypes above 0.001.

Sequencing was done on a sample of blood. The gene calls are TRBV29-1 and TRBJ2-7, with D unresolved. The TCR originated in a middle-aged woman with Graves' ophthalmopathy. This CDR3 is CSVAVSYEQYF. Here the CDR3 DNA reads TGCAGCGTTGCAGTCTCCTACGAGCAGTACTTC.